This T cell receptor (beta chain) was obtained from a study of cytomegalovirus exposure and HLA in healthy donors. General study results and limits: Later analysis revealed greater clonal expansion in HLA-associated TCR beta chains than in equally common others. V- and J-gene trimming of TCR beta was linked (in a later analysis) to a missense DCLRE1C variant.

Points on this clone: What it recognizes is unknown. At one end, the junction sequence differs from germline, possibly due to a read error. Different DNA sequences within this sample yield the same CDR3.

The CDR3 spans 14 residues. Germline values: CDR1 ENHRY, CDR2 SYGVKD. Amplification used 60 Vbeta primers and 13 Jbeta primers. This table comes from immunoSEQ multiplex PCR, and its TCRdb copy is limited to in-frame clones, with some not included. Here the sample spans about 180,000 clones, roughly 76% being singletons. The clonotype was recovered from a woman aged 18-29 years in good health and CMV-seropositive. Sequenced: PBMCs. V usage is TRBV10-3 and J usage is TRBJ2-7; 9 bases line up with TRBD1. CDR3 sequence reads: CAISFRDRAYEQYF. DNA of the CDR3: TGTGCCATCAGTTTCCGGGACAGGGCCTACGAGCAGTATTTC.